Below, 6 T cell receptor beta chains from the same sample are listed, as sequenced in a study of T cells in women clearing cervical HPV infection. Sequenced by immunoSEQ multiplex PCR; TCRdb stores in-frame clones only, minus some. The ten most abundant clones cover about 4.9% of a sample with about 22,000 clones. The sample was blood buffy coat. These receptor sequences come from a woman aged 18-69 years with a cervical HPV16 infection that either progressed to CIN3+ or cleared (not recorded which).

About this clone itself: The DNA ends 3 residues before the CDR3 does, and the rest of the CDR3 is filled in from the germline J gene. The chain couples TRBV5-6 to TRBJ2-3, with a tentative D call TRBD1 (5 bases). The CDR3 runs to 15 residues. Germline lookup yields CDR1 SGHDT and CDR2 YYEEEE. CDR3 loop: CASSLGRAPNQPQYF. The CDR3 DNA, read in part, is TGTGCCAGCAGCTTGGGCAGGGCTCCCAATCAGCCG.

Turning to this clone: Coverage ceases 3 residues before the CDR3 finishes, and the germline J gene fills in the end. V usage is TRBV5-1 and J usage is TRBJ1-4; 7 positions agree with TRBD1. The CDR3 extends over 14 amino acids. The V gene's germline CDR1 is SGHRS and CDR2 YFSETQ. V trimming: 4 bases; J trimming: 5 bases; junction bases outside the gene matches: 5. Partial CDR3 DNA: TGCGCCAGCAGCCCGACAGGGACAAATGAAAAA. This translates into CASSPTGTNEK. The whole CDR3 is CASSPTGTNEKLFF.

CDR3 loop: CASSLDDQEGSYTDTQYF. CDR3 bases read: TGTGCCAGCAGCCTCGACGACCAAGAGGGGTCCTACACAGATACG. The chain uses TRBV14 and TRBJ2-3; TRBD1 or TRBD2 may be the D gene (5 bases each). Read data end 3 residues before the CDR3 end; the end is taken from the germline J gene. Germline CDR1 and CDR2: SGHDN and FVKESK. This CDR3 has 18 residues. Trimming pared 4 bases from V and 2 bases from J, leaving 22 bases between.

About this clone: The read is 3 residues too short to cover the CDR3 end, so that end is filled in from the germline J gene. The chain employs TRBV20-1 and TRBJ2-6; weak D call: TRBD2 (6 bases). V lost 0 bases and J lost 2, with 17 bases in between. The CDR3 is 18 residues long. Germline CDR1 DFQATT, CDR2 SNEGSKA (reference sequence). The chain's CDR3 is CSARDPLPSSAGANVLTF. The CDR3 bases that were read are TGCAGTGCTAGAGATCCCCTCCCTTCTAGCGCTGGGGCCAACGTC.

In regard to this clone: The CDR3 end falls 3 residues outside the read, so it is completed with the germline J gene. This sequence joins TRBV19 and TRBJ2-1; TRBD2 agrees at 9 bases. In germline, CDR1 is LNHDA, CDR2 SQIVND (reference sequence). J was trimmed by 9 bases and V by 5 bases; bases with no gene match: 8. The CDR3 is 14 residues long. The part of the CDR3 DNA that was read is TGTGCCAGTAGTCCTCGCGGGGGGGGCGGTGAG. This encodes CASSPRGGGGE. In full, the CDR3 reads CASSPRGGGGEQFF.

As regards this clone: The read falls 3 residues short of the CDR3 end, and the missing part is taken from the germline J gene. The chain uses TRBV2 and TRBJ2-3, with 8 nucleotides matching TRBD1. Germline values: CDR1 SNHLY, CDR2 FYNNEI. The CDR3 has 13 amino acids. The CDR3 here is CASSGQGNQPQYF. The sequenced part of the CDR3 DNA is TGTGCCAGCAGTGGACAGGGGAATCAGCCG. Supplemented by reference TRBV2 and TRBJ2-3, the full variable domain reads EPEVTQTPSHQVTQMGQEVILRCVPISNHLYFYWYRQILGQKVEFLVSFYNNEISEKSEIFDDQFSVERPDGSNFTLKIRSTKLEDSAMYFCASSGQGNQPQYFGPGTRLTVL.